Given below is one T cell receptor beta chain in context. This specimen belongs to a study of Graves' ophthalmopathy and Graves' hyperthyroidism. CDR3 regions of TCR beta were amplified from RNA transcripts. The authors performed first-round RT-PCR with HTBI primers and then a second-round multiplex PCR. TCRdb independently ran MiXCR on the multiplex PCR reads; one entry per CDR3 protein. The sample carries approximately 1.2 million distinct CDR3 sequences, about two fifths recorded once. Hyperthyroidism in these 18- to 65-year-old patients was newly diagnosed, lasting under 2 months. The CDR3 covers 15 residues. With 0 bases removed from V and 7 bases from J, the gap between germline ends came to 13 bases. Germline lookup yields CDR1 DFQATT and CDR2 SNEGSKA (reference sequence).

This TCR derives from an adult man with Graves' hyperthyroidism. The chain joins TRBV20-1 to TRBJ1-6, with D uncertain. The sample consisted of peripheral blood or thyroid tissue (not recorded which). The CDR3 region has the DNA TGCAGTGCTAGAGAGCGGAGCTCCTTCAATTCACCCCTCCACTTT. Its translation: CSARERSSFNSPLHF.